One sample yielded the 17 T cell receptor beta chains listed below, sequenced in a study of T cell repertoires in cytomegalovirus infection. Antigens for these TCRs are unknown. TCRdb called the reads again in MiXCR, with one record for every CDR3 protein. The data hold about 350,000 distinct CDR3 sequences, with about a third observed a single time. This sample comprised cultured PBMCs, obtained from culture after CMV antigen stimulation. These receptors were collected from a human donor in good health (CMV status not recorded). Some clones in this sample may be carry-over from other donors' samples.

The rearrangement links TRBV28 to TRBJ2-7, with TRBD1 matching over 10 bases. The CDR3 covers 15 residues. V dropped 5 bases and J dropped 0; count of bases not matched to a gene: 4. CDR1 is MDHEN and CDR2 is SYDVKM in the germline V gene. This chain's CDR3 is CASSTWTGGSYEQYV. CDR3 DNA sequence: TGTGCCAGCAGTACCTGGACAGGGGGCTCCTACGAGCAGTACGTC.

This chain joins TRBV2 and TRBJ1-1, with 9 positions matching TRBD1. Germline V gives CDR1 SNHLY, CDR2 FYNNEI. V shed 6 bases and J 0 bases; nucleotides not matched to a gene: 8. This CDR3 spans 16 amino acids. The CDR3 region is CASRPGTGNMNTEAFF. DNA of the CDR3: TGTGCCAGCAGGCCCGGGACAGGGAACATGAACACTGAAGCTTTCTTT.

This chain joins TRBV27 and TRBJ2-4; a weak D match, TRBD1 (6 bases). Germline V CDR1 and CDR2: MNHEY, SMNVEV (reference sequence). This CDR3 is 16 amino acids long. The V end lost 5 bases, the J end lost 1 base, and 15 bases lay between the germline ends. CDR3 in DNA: TGTGCCAGCAGTCCCGAGGGGGTACTGGCCAAAAACATTCAGTACTTC. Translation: CASSPEGVLAKNIQYF.

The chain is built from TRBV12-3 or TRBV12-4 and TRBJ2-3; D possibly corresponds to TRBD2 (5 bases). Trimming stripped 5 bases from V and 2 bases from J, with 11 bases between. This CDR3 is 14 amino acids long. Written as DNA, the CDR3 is TGTGCCAGCAGTCCCGGGGTGAACACAGATACGCAGTATTTT. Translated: CASSPGVNTDTQYF.

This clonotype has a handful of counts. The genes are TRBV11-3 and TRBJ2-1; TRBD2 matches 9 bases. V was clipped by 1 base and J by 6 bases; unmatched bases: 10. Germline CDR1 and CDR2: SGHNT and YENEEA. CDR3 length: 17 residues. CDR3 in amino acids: CASSLAGWREGRNEQFF. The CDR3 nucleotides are TGTGCCAGCAGCTTAGCAGGTTGGCGGGAGGGCCGCAATGAGCAGTTCTTC.

The CDR3 loop reads CASSGRLYEQYF. The CDR3 DNA sequence: TGTGCCAGTAGTGGCAGGCTCTACGAGCAGTACTTC. The V and J genes are TRBV19 and TRBJ2-7; no reliable D call. Trimming shortened V by 5 bases and J by 3 bases, and 8 bases separated the two germline ends. The CDR3 sequence is 12 residues long. CDR1 LNHDA and CDR2 SQIVND come from the germline V gene (reference sequence).

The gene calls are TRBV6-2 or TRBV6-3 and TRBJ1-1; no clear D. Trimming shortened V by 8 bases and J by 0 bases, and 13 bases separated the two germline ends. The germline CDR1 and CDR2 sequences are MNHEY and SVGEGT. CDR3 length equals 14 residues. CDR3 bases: TGTGCCAGCGGACGGTCGCCCATGAACACTGAAGCTTTCTTT. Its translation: CASGRSPMNTEAFF.

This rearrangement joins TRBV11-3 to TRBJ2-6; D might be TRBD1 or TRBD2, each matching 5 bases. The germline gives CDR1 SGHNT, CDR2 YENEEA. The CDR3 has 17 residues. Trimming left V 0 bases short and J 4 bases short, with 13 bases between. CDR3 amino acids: CASSLDGAAAGANVLTF. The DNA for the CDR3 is TGTGCCAGCAGCTTAGACGGGGCGGCCGCCGGGGCCAACGTCCTGACTTTC.

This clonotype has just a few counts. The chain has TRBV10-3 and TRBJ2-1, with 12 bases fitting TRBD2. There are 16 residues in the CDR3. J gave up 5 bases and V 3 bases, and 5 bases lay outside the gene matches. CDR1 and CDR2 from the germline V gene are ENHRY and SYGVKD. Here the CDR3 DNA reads TGTGCCATCAGTGACCTACTAGCGGGAGGACACAATGAGCAGTTCTTC. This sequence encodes CAISDLLAGGHNEQFF.

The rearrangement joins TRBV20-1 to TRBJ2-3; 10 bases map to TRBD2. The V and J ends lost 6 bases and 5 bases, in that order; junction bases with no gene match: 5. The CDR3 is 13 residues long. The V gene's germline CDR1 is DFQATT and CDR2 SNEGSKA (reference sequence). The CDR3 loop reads CSASGRAGDTQYF. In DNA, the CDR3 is TGCAGTGCCAGCGGGAGGGCCGGAGATACGCAGTATTTT.

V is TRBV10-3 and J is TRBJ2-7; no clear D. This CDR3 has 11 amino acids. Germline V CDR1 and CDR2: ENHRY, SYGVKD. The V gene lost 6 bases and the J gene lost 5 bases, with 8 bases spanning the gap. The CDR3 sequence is CAIRLADEQYF. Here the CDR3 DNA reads TGTGCCATCAGATTAGCCGACGAGCAGTACTTC.

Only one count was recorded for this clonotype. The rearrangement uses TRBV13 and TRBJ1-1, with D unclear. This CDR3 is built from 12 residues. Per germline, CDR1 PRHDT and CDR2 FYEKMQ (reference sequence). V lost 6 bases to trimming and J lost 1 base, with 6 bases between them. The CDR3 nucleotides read TGTGCCAGCAGGAGGGAGAACACTGAAGCTTTCTTT. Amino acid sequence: CASRRENTEAFF. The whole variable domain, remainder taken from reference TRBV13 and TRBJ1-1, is AAGVIQSPRHLIKEKRETATLKCYPIPRHDTVYWYQQGPGQDPQFLISFYEKMQSDKGSIPDRFSAQQFSDYHSELNMSSLELGDSALYFCASRRENTEAFFGQGTRLTVV.

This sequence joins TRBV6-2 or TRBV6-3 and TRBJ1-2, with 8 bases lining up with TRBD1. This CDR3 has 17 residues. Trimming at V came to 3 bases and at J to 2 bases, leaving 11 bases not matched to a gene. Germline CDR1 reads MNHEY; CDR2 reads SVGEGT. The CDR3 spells CASSYIIVGQDNYGYTF. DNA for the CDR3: TGTGCCAGCAGTTATATCATCGTGGGACAGGACAACTATGGCTACACCTTC.

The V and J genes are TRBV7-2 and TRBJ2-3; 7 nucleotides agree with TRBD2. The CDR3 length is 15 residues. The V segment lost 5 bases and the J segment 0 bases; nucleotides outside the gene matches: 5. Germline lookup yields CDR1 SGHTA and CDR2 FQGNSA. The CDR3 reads CASSGSGMSTDTQYF. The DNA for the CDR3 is TGTGCCAGCAGCGGGAGCGGGATGAGCACAGATACGCAGTATTTT.

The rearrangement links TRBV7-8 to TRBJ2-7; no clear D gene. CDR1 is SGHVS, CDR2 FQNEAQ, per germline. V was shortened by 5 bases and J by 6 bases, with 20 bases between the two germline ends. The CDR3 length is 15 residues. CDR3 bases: TGTGCCAGCAGCCGAAGGGAAAGCATGCTAGGCGAGCAGTACGTC. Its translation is CASSRRESMLGEQYV.

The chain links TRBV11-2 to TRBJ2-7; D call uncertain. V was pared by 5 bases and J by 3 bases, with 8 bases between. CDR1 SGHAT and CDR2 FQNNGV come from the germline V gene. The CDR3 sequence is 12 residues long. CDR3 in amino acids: CASSPAVYEQYV. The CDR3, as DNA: TGTGCCAGCAGCCCCGCAGTCTACGAGCAGTACGTC.

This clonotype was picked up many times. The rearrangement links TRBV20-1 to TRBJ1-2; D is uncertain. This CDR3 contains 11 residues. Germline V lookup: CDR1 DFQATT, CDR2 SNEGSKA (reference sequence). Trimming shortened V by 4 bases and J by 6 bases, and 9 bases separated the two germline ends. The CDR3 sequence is CSANPEDGYTF. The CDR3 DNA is TGCAGTGCTAACCCCGAGGATGGCTACACCTTC.